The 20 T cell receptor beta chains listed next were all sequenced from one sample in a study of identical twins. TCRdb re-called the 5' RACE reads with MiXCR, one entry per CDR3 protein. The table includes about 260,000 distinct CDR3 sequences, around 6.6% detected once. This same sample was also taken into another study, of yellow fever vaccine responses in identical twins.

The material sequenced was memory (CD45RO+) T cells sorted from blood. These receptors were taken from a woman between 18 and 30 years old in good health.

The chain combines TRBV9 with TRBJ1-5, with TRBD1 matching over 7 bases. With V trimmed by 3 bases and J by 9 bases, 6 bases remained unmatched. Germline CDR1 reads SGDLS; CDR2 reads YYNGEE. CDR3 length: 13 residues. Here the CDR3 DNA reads TGTGCCAGCAGCGAGGGGCAGGGGGGGCCCCAGCATTTT. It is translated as CASSEGQGGPQHF.

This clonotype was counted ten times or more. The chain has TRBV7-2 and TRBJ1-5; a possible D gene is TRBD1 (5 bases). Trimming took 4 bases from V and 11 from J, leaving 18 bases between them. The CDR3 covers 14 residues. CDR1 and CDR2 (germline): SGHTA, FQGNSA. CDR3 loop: CASSSGRPGGAQHF. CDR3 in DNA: TGTGCCAGCAGCTCGGGACGCCCTGGTGGGGCCCAGCATTTT.

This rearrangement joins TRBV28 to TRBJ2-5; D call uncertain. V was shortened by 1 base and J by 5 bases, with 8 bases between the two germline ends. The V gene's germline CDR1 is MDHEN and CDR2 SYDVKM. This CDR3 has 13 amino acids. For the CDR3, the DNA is TGTGCCAGCAGTTTATTTTCTAGGGAGACCCAGTACTTC. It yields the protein CASSLFSRETQYF.

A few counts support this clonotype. CDR3 bases: TGTGCCAGCACCAGGACCGAAGGGTTCTCCTACGAGCAGTACTTC. Encoded protein: CASTRTEGFSYEQYF. The gene calls are TRBV6-1 and TRBJ2-7; D call uncertain. The CDR3 is 15 amino acids. V lost 7 bases and J lost 0, with 16 bases in between. In germline, CDR1 is MNHNS, CDR2 SASEGT.

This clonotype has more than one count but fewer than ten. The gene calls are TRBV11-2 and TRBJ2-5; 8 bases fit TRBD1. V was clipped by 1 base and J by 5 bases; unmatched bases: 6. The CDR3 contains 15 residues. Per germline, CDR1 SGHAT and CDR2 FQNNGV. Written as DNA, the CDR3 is TGTGCCAGCAGCTTAGGGGCAGGGGGCAGGGAGACCCAGTACTTC. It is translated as CASSLGAGGRETQYF.

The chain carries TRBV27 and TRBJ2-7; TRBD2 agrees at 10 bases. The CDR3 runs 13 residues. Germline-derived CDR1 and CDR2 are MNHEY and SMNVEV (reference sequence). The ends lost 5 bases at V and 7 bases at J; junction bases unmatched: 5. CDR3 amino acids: CASSLRLAGEQYF. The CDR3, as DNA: TGTGCCAGCAGTCTGAGACTAGCGGGTGAGCAGTACTTC.

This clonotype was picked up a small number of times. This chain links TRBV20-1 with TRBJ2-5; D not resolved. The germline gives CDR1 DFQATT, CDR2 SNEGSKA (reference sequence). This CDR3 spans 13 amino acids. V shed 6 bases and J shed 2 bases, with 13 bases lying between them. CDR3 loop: CSARYPSQETQYF. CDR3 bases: TGCAGTGCCAGATACCCTAGTCAAGAGACCCAGTACTTC.

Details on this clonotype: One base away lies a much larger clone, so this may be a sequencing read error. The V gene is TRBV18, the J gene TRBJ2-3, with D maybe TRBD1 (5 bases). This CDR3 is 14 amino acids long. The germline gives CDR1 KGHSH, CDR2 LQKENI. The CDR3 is CASSLGAITDTHYF. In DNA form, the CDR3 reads TGTGCCAGCTCACTAGGGGCGATCACAGATACGCATTATTTT.

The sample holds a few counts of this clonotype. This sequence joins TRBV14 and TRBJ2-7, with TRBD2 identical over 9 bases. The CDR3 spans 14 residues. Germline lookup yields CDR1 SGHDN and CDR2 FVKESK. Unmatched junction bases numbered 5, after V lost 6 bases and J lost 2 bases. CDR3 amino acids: CASRLSGSTYEQYF. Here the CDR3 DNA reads TGTGCCAGCAGACTTAGCGGGAGTACCTACGAGCAGTACTTC.

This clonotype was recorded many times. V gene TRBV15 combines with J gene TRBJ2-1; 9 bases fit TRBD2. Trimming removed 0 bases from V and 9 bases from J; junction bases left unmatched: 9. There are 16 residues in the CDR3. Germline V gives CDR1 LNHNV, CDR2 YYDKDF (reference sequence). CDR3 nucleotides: TGTGCCACCAGCAGAGATCTCGTTAGCGGGGGAGTTGAGCAGTTCTTC. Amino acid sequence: CATSRDLVSGGVEQFF. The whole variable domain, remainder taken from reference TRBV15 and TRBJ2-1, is DAMVIQNPRYQVTQFGKPVTLSCSQTLNHNVMYWYQQKSSQAPKLLFHYYDKDFNNEADTPDNFQSRRPNTSFCFLDIRSPGLGDTAMYLCATSRDLVSGGVEQFFGPGTRLTVL.

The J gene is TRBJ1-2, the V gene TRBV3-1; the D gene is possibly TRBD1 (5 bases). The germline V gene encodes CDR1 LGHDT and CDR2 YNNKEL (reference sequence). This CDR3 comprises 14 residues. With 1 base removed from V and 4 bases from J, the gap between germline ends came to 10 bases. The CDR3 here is CASSQGQGVYGYTF. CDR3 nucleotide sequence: TGTGCCAGCAGCCAAGGTCAGGGAGTCTATGGCTACACCTTC.

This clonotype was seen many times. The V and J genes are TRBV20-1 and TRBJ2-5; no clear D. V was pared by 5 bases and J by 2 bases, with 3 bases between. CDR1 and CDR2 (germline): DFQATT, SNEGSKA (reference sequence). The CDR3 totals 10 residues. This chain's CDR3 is CSAQQETQYF. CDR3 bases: TGCAGTGCTCAGCAAGAGACCCAGTACTTC.

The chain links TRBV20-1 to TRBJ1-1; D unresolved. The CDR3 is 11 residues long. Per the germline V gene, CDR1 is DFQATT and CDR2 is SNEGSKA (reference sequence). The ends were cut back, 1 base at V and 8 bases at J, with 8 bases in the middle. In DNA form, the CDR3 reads TGCAGTGCTAGAGTAACAGCCGAAGCTTTCTTT. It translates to CSARVTAEAFF.

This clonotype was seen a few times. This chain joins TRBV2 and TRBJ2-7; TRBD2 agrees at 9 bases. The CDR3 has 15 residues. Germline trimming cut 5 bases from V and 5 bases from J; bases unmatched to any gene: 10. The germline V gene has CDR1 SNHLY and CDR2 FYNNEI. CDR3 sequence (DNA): TGTGCCAGCAGTTTACCTAGCGGGATTAACGACGAGCAGTACTTC. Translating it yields CASSLPSGINDEQYF. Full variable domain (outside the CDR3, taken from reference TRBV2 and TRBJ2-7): EPEVTQTPSHQVTQMGQEVILRCVPISNHLYFYWYRQILGQKVEFLVSFYNNEISEKSEIFDDQFSVERPDGSNFTLKIRSTKLEDSAMYFCASSLPSGINDEQYFGPGTRLTVT.

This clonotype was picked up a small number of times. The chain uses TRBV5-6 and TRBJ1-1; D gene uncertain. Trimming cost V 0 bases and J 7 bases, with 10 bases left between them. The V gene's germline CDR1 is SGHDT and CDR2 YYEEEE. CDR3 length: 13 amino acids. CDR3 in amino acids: CASSLGGDYEAFF. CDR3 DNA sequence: TGTGCCAGCAGCTTGGGAGGAGATTATGAAGCTTTCTTT.

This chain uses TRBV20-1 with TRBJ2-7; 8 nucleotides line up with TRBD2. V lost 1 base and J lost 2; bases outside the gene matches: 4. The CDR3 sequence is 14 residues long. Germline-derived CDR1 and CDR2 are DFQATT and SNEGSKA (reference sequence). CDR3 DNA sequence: TGCAGTGCTAGAGGGCGGGGGGCCACCTACGAGCAGTACTTC. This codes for CSARGRGATYEQYF.

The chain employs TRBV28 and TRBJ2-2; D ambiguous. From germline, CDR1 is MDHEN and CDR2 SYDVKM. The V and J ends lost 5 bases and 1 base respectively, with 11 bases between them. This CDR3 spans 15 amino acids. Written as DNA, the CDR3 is TGTGCCAGCAGTACACGGCATCAGAACACCGGGGAGCTGTTTTTT. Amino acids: CASSTRHQNTGELFF. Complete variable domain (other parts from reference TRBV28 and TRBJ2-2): DVKVTQSSRYLVKRTGEKVFLECVQDMDHENMFWYRQDPGLGLRLIYFSYDVKMKEKGDIPEGYSVSREKKERFSLILESASTNQTSMYLCASSTRHQNTGELFFGEGSRLTVL.

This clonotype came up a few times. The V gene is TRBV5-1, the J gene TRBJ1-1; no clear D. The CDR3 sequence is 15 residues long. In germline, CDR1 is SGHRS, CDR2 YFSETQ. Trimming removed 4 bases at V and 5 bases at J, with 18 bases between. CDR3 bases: TGCGCCAGCAGCCCAGGCTATTCGATAGGGACTGAAGCTTTCTTT. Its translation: CASSPGYSIGTEAFF.

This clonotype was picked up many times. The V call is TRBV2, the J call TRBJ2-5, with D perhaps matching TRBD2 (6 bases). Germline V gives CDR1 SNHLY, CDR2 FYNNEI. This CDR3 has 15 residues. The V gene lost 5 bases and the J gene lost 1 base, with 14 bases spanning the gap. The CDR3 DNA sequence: TGTGCCAGCAGTAGTGAGGGAGGCTTCCAAGAGACCCAGTACTTC. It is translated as CASSSEGGFQETQYF.

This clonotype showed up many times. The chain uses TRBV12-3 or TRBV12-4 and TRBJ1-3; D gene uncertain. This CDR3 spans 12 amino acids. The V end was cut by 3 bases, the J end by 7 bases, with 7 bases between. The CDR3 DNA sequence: TGTGCCAGCAGTTTGGGTTCTAACACCATATATTTT. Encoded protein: CASSLGSNTIYF.